The 25 T cell receptor beta chains below were found in one sample sequenced in a study of T cells after yellow fever vaccination. MiXCR, applied by TCRdb to the 5' RACE reads, yields one record per CDR3 protein. The profile covers roughly 500,000 distinct CDR3 sequences, with roughly 21% appearing a single time and roughly an eighth taken by the ten largest. Sequences were derived from PBMCs, sampled 15 days after the yellow fever booster vaccination. The receptors stem from a man under 40 who received the YFV17D yellow fever vaccine.

The V call is TRBV20-1, the J call TRBJ1-3; 8 nucleotides match TRBD1. With 3 bases clipped from V and 4 bases from J, the junction kept 5 bases outside the gene matches. The CDR3 covers 14 residues. The germline gives CDR1 DFQATT, CDR2 SNEGSKA (reference sequence). The CDR3 region is CSARQGATGNTIYF. CDR3 nucleotide sequence: TGCAGTGCTAGGCAGGGGGCGACAGGAAACACCATATATTTT.

The chain couples TRBV29-1 to TRBJ2-1; the match to TRBD2 covers 7 bases. This CDR3 contains 14 residues. Germline CDR1 reads SQVTM; CDR2 reads ANQGSEA. J lost 4 bases, V lost 7 bases, and 10 bases had no gene match. CDR3 protein: CSAEASGIYNEQFF. CDR3 sequence (DNA): TGCAGCGCCGAAGCGAGCGGGATTTACAATGAGCAGTTCTTC.

The J gene is TRBJ1-1, the V gene TRBV20-1; D uncertain. V shed 3 bases and J shed 1 base, with 9 bases lying between them. CDR3 length equals 13 residues. CDR1 and CDR2 (germline): DFQATT, SNEGSKA (reference sequence). As DNA, the CDR3 is TGCAGTGCTAGTTTTCGGCCGAACACTGAAGCTTTCTTT. Residues: CSASFRPNTEAFF.

J is TRBJ2-6 and V is TRBV14, with D maybe TRBD2 (5 bases). The V end was cut by 0 bases, the J end by 13 bases, with 22 bases between. Germline CDR1 reads SGHDN; CDR2 reads FVKESK. The CDR3 contains 17 residues. As DNA, the CDR3 is TGTGCCAGCAGCCAAGATCACGGGTGGGAGCAATTTAAGGTCCTGACTTTC. Translating it yields CASSQDHGWEQFKVLTF.

The chain joins TRBV30 to TRBJ2-1; D unclear. Germline V gene data show CDR1 as GTSNPN and CDR2 as SVGIG (reference sequence). This CDR3 comprises 12 residues. Trimming stripped 8 bases from V and 1 base from J, with 9 bases between. In nucleotides, the CDR3 is TGTGCCCGTGACAAGTCCTACAATGAGCAGTTCTTC. Its protein product is CARDKSYNEQFF.

V gene TRBV24-1 combines with J gene TRBJ2-4, with a possible D match to TRBD1 (6 bases). This CDR3 has 16 residues. Trimming took off 5 bases at V and 0 bases at J, with 13 bases between the two ends. Per germline, CDR1 KGHDR and CDR2 SFDVKD. This CDR3 reads CATSVRTDLAKNIQYF. The CDR3 DNA is TGTGCCACCAGTGTGAGGACAGATCTAGCCAAAAACATTCAGTACTTC.

A few counts support this clonotype. V is TRBV7-2 and J is TRBJ1-1, with 8 positions matching TRBD1. Unmatched junction bases numbered 7, after V lost 5 bases and J lost 5 bases. Germline V lookup: CDR1 SGHTA, CDR2 FQGNSA. The CDR3 extends over 14 amino acids. CDR3 amino acids: CASSPDRGITEAFF. CDR3 nucleotide sequence: TGTGCCAGCAGCCCCGACAGGGGAATTACTGAAGCTTTCTTT.

This clonotype was seen only a few times. The chain carries TRBV29-1 and TRBJ2-2; D may be TRBD1 (6 bases). CDR1 is SQVTM, CDR2 ANQGSEA, per germline. V was shortened by 6 bases and J by 3 bases, with 8 bases between the two germline ends. The CDR3 loop spans 12 amino acids. The CDR3 DNA follows: TGCAGCGTGGGACATTACACCGGGGAGCTGTTTTTT. Its translation is CSVGHYTGELFF.

This clonotype has a handful of counts. At one boundary the junction diverges from the germline segment, which might be a read error. This chain connects TRBV7-2 to TRBJ2-2; TRBD1 matches 8 bases. This CDR3 has 16 amino acids. Per the germline V gene, CDR1 is SGHTA and CDR2 is FQGNSA. DNA for the CDR3: TGTGCTAGCAACCCCCCGACAGGGGCGGGTGGCGGGGAGCTGTTTTTT. Protein sequence: CASNPPTGAGGGELFF.

V usage is TRBV30 and J usage is TRBJ2-7; D is possibly TRBD2 (7 bases). This CDR3 is built from 16 residues. CDR1 and CDR2 (germline): GTSNPN, SVGIG (reference sequence). Trimming removed 2 bases from V and 0 bases from J, with 17 bases in between. The CDR3 coding sequence is TGTGCCTGGAGTCGGGGCGGGGGCGGGAGCTCCTACGAGCAGTACTTC. Encoded protein: CAWSRGGGGSSYEQYF.

The chain has TRBV7-9 and TRBJ2-1; D possibly corresponds to TRBD1 (6 bases). This CDR3 spans 15 amino acids. CDR1 SEHNR and CDR2 FQNEAQ come from the germline V gene (reference sequence). V shed 5 bases and J shed 6 bases, with 17 bases lying between them. DNA of the CDR3: TGTGCCAGCAGCGGAGCTTGGACAGTAAGCAATGAGCAGTTCTTC. This encodes CASSGAWTVSNEQFF.

This chain uses TRBV5-1 with TRBJ2-3; 10 bases align to TRBD2. The germline CDR1 and CDR2 sequences are SGHRS and YFSETQ. The CDR3 has 16 amino acids. V shed 0 bases, J shed 3 bases, and the junction held 4 bases outside the gene matches. The CDR3 region has the DNA TGCGCCAGCAGCTTGGAAAGTAGCGGGAGGACAGATACGCAGTATTTT. It yields the protein CASSLESSGRTDTQYF. Full variable domain (outside the CDR3, taken from reference TRBV5-1 and TRBJ2-3): KAGVTQTPRYLIKTRGQQVTLSCSPISGHRSVSWYQQTPGQGLQFLFEYFSETQRNKGNFPGRFSGRQFSNSRSEMNVSTLELGDSALYLCASSLESSGRTDTQYFGPGTRLTVL.

The chain employs TRBV15 and TRBJ2-5; D remains ambiguous. Germline assignment: CDR1 LNHNV and CDR2 YYDKDF (reference sequence). This CDR3 is built from 14 residues. The V and J ends lost 5 bases and 7 bases respectively, with 17 bases between them. The CDR3 nucleotides are TGTGCCACCAGCGTAGAGAGGTTGGTCGGGACCCAGTACTTC. Protein: CATSVERLVGTQYF.

This clonotype was observed a handful of times. This chain connects TRBV4-1 to TRBJ2-2; a possible D gene is TRBD2 (5 bases). Trimming removed 1 base from V and 2 bases from J, with 11 bases in between. CDR3 length: 16 amino acids. Germline V gives CDR1 MGHRA, CDR2 YSYEKL. The CDR3 here is CASSQGVSSNTGELFF. The CDR3 coding sequence is TGCGCCAGCAGCCAAGGGGTATCTAGCAACACCGGGGAGCTGTTTTTT.

The chain employs TRBV6-2 or TRBV6-3 and TRBJ2-5; D is perhaps TRBD2 (6 bases). Germline CDR1 and CDR2: MNHEY and SVGEGT. The CDR3 consists of 17 residues. Trimming stripped 2 bases from V and 5 bases from J, with 21 bases between. The CDR3 DNA reads TGTGCCAGCAGTTACGTGGTGGGCACCCAACGGGAGGAGACCCAGTACTTC. It encodes CASSYVVGTQREETQYF.

This chain uses TRBV28 with TRBJ2-1; 7 nucleotides agree with TRBD1. Germline-derived CDR1 and CDR2 are MDHEN and SYDVKM. The CDR3 is made up of 11 amino acids. The CDR3 is CRTGTYNEQFF. The CDR3 DNA follows: TGTCGGACAGGAACCTACAATGAGCAGTTCTTC. Full variable domain (missing parts from reference TRBV28 and TRBJ2-1): DVKVTQSSRYLVKRTGEKVFLECVQDMDHENMFWYRQDPGLGLRLIYFSYDVKMKEKGDIPEGYSVSREKKERFSLILESASTNQTSMYLCRTGTYNEQFFGPGTRLTVL.

This clonotype was seen more than once but under ten times. The chain has TRBV6-2 or TRBV6-3 and TRBJ2-1, with no clear D. There are 12 residues in the CDR3. The V gene lost 8 bases and the J gene lost 3 bases, with 8 bases spanning the gap. The V gene's germline CDR1 is MNHEY and CDR2 SVGEGT. The CDR3 sequence: CASQEVYNEQFF. The CDR3 DNA sequence: TGTGCCAGCCAAGAGGTCTACAATGAGCAGTTCTTC.

This chain uses TRBV24-1 with TRBJ2-3; D gene unclear. Germline V gene lookup returns CDR1 KGHDR and CDR2 SFDVKD. The CDR3 has 12 residues. V was pared by 4 bases and J by 2 bases, with 3 bases between. The DNA for the CDR3 is TGTGCCACCAGTGAAAACACAGATACGCAGTATTTT. Translating gives CATSENTDTQYF.

This clonotype was found a few times. V gene TRBV21-1 combines with J gene TRBJ1-2. TRBV21-1 is labeled a pseudogene. The CDR3 has 13 amino acids. For the CDR3, the DNA is TGTGCCAGCAGCAACCCTACGATCTTCGGCTACACCTTC. This codes for CASSNPTIFGYTF.

This clonotype has more than one count but fewer than ten. The J gene is TRBJ2-4, the V gene TRBV28, with 9 bases fitting TRBD1. The CDR3 consists of 15 residues. CDR1 and CDR2 from the germline V gene are MDHEN and SYDVKM. Trimming at V came to 10 bases and at J to 7 bases, leaving 14 bases not matched to a gene. The chain's CDR3 is CATVGAGQGWNIQYF. CDR3 nucleotides: TGTGCCACAGTCGGGGCAGGACAGGGGTGGAACATTCAGTACTTC. Combining the CDR3 with reference TRBV28 and TRBJ2-4 gives the whole variable domain DVKVTQSSRYLVKRTGEKVFLECVQDMDHENMFWYRQDPGLGLRLIYFSYDVKMKEKGDIPEGYSVSREKKERFSLILESASTNQTSMYLCATVGAGQGWNIQYFGAGTRLSVL.

The chain recombines TRBV7-2 with TRBJ2-3, with 8 nucleotides matching TRBD1. Trimming took 6 bases from V and 2 from J; bases not matched to a gene: 4. Germline V lookup: CDR1 SGHTA, CDR2 FQGNSA. This CDR3 comprises 14 residues. CDR3 protein: CASRPGGVTDTQYF. DNA for the CDR3: TGTGCCAGCAGACCAGGGGGCGTCACAGATACGCAGTATTTT.

This clonotype was counted between two and nine times. The rearrangement joins TRBV20-1 to TRBJ2-3, with D perhaps TRBD1 (7 bases). V lost 3 bases and J lost 6, with 13 bases in between. The CDR3 length is 13 residues. Germline CDR1 reads DFQATT; CDR2 reads SNEGSKA (reference sequence). Here the CDR3 DNA reads TGCAGTGCTAGTGGCGGGACAGAGGATACGCAGTATTTT. As protein: CSASGGTEDTQYF.

The rearrangement joins TRBV20-1 to TRBJ2-1, with TRBD2 matching 8 bases. The V and J ends lost 6 bases and 3 bases, in that order; junction bases with no gene match: 13. CDR3 length equals 16 residues. The V gene's germline CDR1 is DFQATT and CDR2 SNEGSKA (reference sequence). CDR3 loop: CSAYGGIAGYYNEQFF. DNA of the CDR3: TGCAGTGCCTATGGGGGTATAGCGGGATACTACAATGAGCAGTTCTTC.

This clonotype was detected many times. V is TRBV20-1 and J is TRBJ2-1; 8 positions agree with TRBD2. Germline assignment: CDR1 DFQATT and CDR2 SNEGSKA (reference sequence). The CDR3 extends over 14 amino acids. Trimming at V came to 5 bases and at J to 4 bases, leaving 7 bases not matched to a gene. As DNA, the CDR3 is TGCAGTGCTGGAACTAGCGGAGGGTACAATGAGCAGTTCTTC. It codes for CSAGTSGGYNEQFF.

This clonotype came up a few times. The chain employs TRBV7-2 and TRBJ2-3; D is tentatively TRBD1 or TRBD2 (6 bases each). This CDR3 region has 15 residues. Germline-derived CDR1 and CDR2 are SGHTA and FQGNSA. The V end was cut by 5 bases, the J end by 6 bases, with 18 bases between. The CDR3 DNA is TGTGCCAGCAGCCCTTGGACTACCGGGGGCGATACGCAGTATTTT. As protein: CASSPWTTGGDTQYF.